This entry features one T cell receptor beta chain sequence. This sample stems from a study of cytomegalovirus exposure and HLA in healthy donors. The PCR made use of 60 Vbeta and 13 Jbeta primers. TCRdb keeps only in-frame clones here, not all; method: immunoSEQ multiplex PCR. The table has approximately 190,000 clones, roughly 76% seen once. Trimming stripped 6 bases from V and 4 bases from J, with 16 bases between. Germline CDR1 SNHLY, CDR2 FYNNEI. The CDR3 is 15 residues long. This sequence was found in a man aged 35 to 55 in good health and CMV-seropositive. The sample consisted of PBMCs. The genes are TRBV2 and TRBJ1-3; perhaps TRBD1 as D (6 bases). Written as DNA, the CDR3 is TGTGCCAGCAGGGCATCTACAGGGAACGGAAACACCATATATTTT. This codes for CASRASTGNGNTIYF.